The present T cell receptor (beta chain) was sequenced within a study of blood T cell repertoires in COVID-19. TCRdb's copy holds only in-frame clones and misses some; the assay was immunoSEQ multiplex PCR. Of about 180,000 clones detected, over 75% appear once; the ten largest clones hold roughly 9%. CDR3 size: 17 residues. Unmatched junction bases numbered 7, after V lost 4 bases and J lost 7 bases. CDR1 and CDR2 (germline): MGHRA, YSYEKL. Participants' own reports of clinical history determined their cohort assignment. This sequence joins TRBV4-1 and TRBJ2-1, with 16 bases matching TRBD2. The clonotype was recovered from a woman between 18 and 29 years old who had recovered from COVID-19. Specimen: PBMCs or T cells enriched from blood (not recorded which). The CDR3 region is CASSPGLAGGLGNEQFF. In DNA, the CDR3 is TGCGCCAGCAGCCCGGGACTAGCGGGAGGGCTAGGGAATGAGCAGTTCTTC.